This T cell receptor (beta chain) was retrieved from a study of neoadjuvant nivolumab and ipilimumab in lung cancer. Germline V CDR1 and CDR2: SGHRS, YFSETQ. The CDR3 sequence is 15 residues long. The trim removed 0 bases at V and 4 bases at J, leaving 5 bases unmatched. Study-level points and caveats: Pathologic regression was not significantly tied to TCR clonality. Resected tumors had greater TCR richness and clonality than uninvolved lung.

Details on this clone: As yet, its antigen is unknown.

Sequencing used immunoSEQ multiplex PCR; TCRdb keeps in-frame clones, though not all of them. The sample holds tens of thousands of clones; approximately 78% are singletons and the top ten take about 9%. Material: tumor tissue, obtained after neoadjuvant nivolumab, alone or with ipilimumab, at or shortly before surgery. This TCR derives from an adult with non-small cell lung cancer. The J gene is TRBJ2-7, the V gene TRBV5-1; 9 nucleotides line up with TRBD1. The CDR3: CASSLAPGQGYEQYF. In DNA form, the CDR3 reads TGCGCCAGCAGCTTGGCCCCGGGACAGGGTTACGAGCAGTACTTC.